This entry lists 16 T cell receptor beta chains sequenced from one sample in a study of T-cell memory formation after mild COVID-19 (dated by TCRdb to about 2021). The protocol used for the library was 5' RACE. The instrument given in TCRdb is Illumina NovaSeq 6000. Through fastp at Q25 and MiXCR, TCRdb rebuilt clones from the public reads, retaining in-frame beta chains. CDR3 protein sequences are deduplicated, and each keeps its most common genes and DNA. This sample is represented by roughly 410,000 distinct CDR3 sequences; more than 20% of them were singletons. Around 8.1% of the sample belongs to the ten largest clones. Sequenced input: PBMCs or a T cell subset sorted from them (not recorded which). These receptor sequences come from an adult woman who had mild COVID-19 (a few samples of this study predate the infection). The sample titles of this study are shuffled in the database, so cell type and time point are left out; the donor was told from shared clones.

The sample holds a few counts of this clonotype. The chain has TRBV5-1 and TRBJ1-6, with D maybe TRBD1 (5 bases). The V end was cut by 6 bases, the J end by 8 bases, with 15 bases between. The CDR3 runs to 14 residues. Germline V lookup: CDR1 SGHRS, CDR2 YFSETQ. The CDR3 region is CASTPGLQDSPLHF. The DNA of the CDR3 is TGCGCCAGCACCCCGGGGCTTCAAGATTCACCCCTCCACTTT.

This clonotype appeared a few times. The chain employs TRBV6-2 or TRBV6-3 and TRBJ2-3; D is perhaps TRBD1 (6 bases). V lost 8 bases and J 4 bases, leaving 22 bases between the germline ends. Germline CDR1 and CDR2: MNHEY and SVGEGT. This CDR3 is 16 amino acids long. CDR3 sequence: CASFYRATIGADTQYF. The CDR3, as DNA: TGTGCCAGCTTCTACAGGGCGACGATTGGCGCAGATACGCAGTATTTT.

The rearrangement uses TRBV5-1 and TRBJ2-7; the D is unclear. Per the germline V gene, CDR1 is SGHRS and CDR2 is YFSETQ. This CDR3 has 14 residues. Trimming took off 0 bases at V and 1 base at J, with 8 bases between the two ends. The CDR3 DNA reads TGCGCCAGCAGCTTGGAGGTTGAGTCCTACGAGCAGTACTTC. Its protein product is CASSLEVESYEQYF.

This clonotype occurred a few times. This rearrangement joins TRBV4-3 to TRBJ2-3; D is unclear. The CDR3 loop spans 11 amino acids. Between the trimmed V and J ends, which lost 3 bases and 4 bases, there was a span of 2 bases. Germline-derived CDR1 and CDR2 are LGHNA and YSLEER. The CDR3 protein is CASSHADTQYF. The CDR3 DNA follows: TGCGCCAGCAGCCACGCAGATACGCAGTATTTT.

There are a few counts of this clonotype. The chain links TRBV15 to TRBJ2-3, with TRBD2 identical over 10 bases. The V gene's germline CDR1 is LNHNV and CDR2 YYDKDF (reference sequence). J was trimmed by 6 bases and V by 7 bases; bases with no gene match: 7. This CDR3 has 14 residues. The CDR3, as DNA: TGTGCCACCAAAATAGCGGGAGGATACGATACGCAGTATTTT. It translates to CATKIAGGYDTQYF.

The rearrangement uses TRBV6-2 or TRBV6-3 and TRBJ2-3; 7 bases fit TRBD1. The CDR3 is 16 residues long. Germline trimming cut 4 bases from V and 2 bases from J; bases unmatched to any gene: 9. Germline CDR1 is MNHEY and CDR2 is SVGEGT. The CDR3 nucleotides read TGTGCCAGCAGTTTGACAGGGATCACGTACACAGATACGCAGTATTTT. It translates to CASSLTGITYTDTQYF.

The chain employs TRBV9 and TRBJ2-2; 8 bases align to TRBD2. V was clipped by 5 bases and J by 6 bases; unmatched bases: 12. The CDR3 sequence is 16 residues long. CDR1 is SGDLS, CDR2 YYNGEE, per germline. The CDR3, as DNA: TGTGCCAGCAGTGCCCTCGGACTAGCCATCGCCGGGGAGCTGTTTTTT. It specifies CASSALGLAIAGELFF.

Only a few counts were recorded for this clonotype. V usage is TRBV4-2 and J usage is TRBJ2-7; tentatively, D is TRBD2 (6 bases). This CDR3 has 13 amino acids. CDR1 LGHNA and CDR2 YNFKEQ come from the germline V gene. The V end lost 2 bases, the J end lost 3 bases, and 8 bases lay between the germline ends. CDR3 region: CASSQSSVYEQYF. The CDR3 region has the DNA TGTGCCAGCAGCCAATCTAGCGTCTACGAGCAGTACTTC.

There are a few counts of this clonotype. The CDR3 sequence is CASSVMGYQPQHF. CDR3 bases: TGTGCCAGCAGCGTGATGGGCTATCAGCCCCAGCATTTT. The chain links TRBV9 to TRBJ1-5; no clear D. The CDR3 runs to 13 residues. CDR1 and CDR2 from the germline V gene are SGDLS and YYNGEE. Trimming shortened V by 2 bases and J by 5 bases, and 8 bases separated the two germline ends. Using reference TRBV9 and TRBJ1-5 for the parts outside the CDR3, the full variable domain is DSGVTQTPKHLITATGQRVTLRCSPRSGDLSVYWYQQSLDQGLQFLIQYYNGEERAKGNILERFSAQQFPDLHSELNLSSLELGDSALYFCASSVMGYQPQHFGDGTRLSIL.

The chain uses TRBV7-9 and TRBJ2-6; the D gene is possibly TRBD2 (6 bases). This CDR3 is 19 amino acids long. Germline assignment: CDR1 SEHNR and CDR2 FQNEAQ (reference sequence). The germline V and J ends were trimmed by 1 base and 2 bases, with 18 bases remaining between them. The CDR3 region has the DNA TGTGCCAGCAGCTTAGACGTGGGACTGCATCACCCTGGGGCCAACGTCCTGACTTTC. Residues: CASSLDVGLHHPGANVLTF.

In its sample, this clonotype was seen a few times. The CDR3 is CASSPWTGETEAFF. CDR3 nucleotides: TGTGCCAGCAGCCCTTGGACAGGGGAAACTGAAGCTTTCTTT. The V gene is TRBV9, the J gene TRBJ1-1, with TRBD1 identical over 9 bases. The CDR3 is 14 residues long. The trim removed 4 bases at V and 5 bases at J, leaving 6 bases unmatched. Germline V gives CDR1 SGDLS, CDR2 YYNGEE.

This rearrangement joins TRBV5-6 to TRBJ1-1; maybe TRBD1 (6 bases). V was clipped by 7 bases and J by 4 bases, with 17 bases between them. In germline, CDR1 is SGHDT, CDR2 YYEEEE. This CDR3 is 14 amino acids long. The CDR3 nucleotides read TGTGCCAGCCGACCACAGGGACGAGGCACTGAAGCTTTCTTT. Its protein is CASRPQGRGTEAFF.

This clonotype was observed a few times. The chain carries TRBV7-8 and TRBJ2-1; 7 bases align to TRBD2. The CDR3 is made up of 18 amino acids. Germline CDR1 is SGHVS and CDR2 is FQNEAQ. Trimming cost V 4 bases and J 2 bases; bases outside gene matches: 14. CDR3 loop: CASSSSGLADSAYNEQFF. The CDR3, as DNA: TGTGCCAGCAGCTCTAGTGGGCTAGCGGATTCGGCCTACAATGAGCAGTTCTTC. Based on the CDR3 plus reference TRBV7-8 and TRBJ2-1, the full variable domain is GAGVSQSPRYKVAKRGQDVALRCDPISGHVSLFWYQQALGQGPEFLTYFQNEAQLDKSGLPSDRFFAERPEGSVSTLKIQRTQQEDSAVYLCASSSSGLADSAYNEQFFGPGTRLTVL.

The chain carries TRBV12-3 or TRBV12-4 and TRBJ2-1; 9 bases map to TRBD2. With 2 bases clipped from V and 6 bases from J, the junction kept 5 bases outside the gene matches. The CDR3 length is 15 residues. The CDR3: CASSLLGLAGNEQFF. In DNA, the CDR3 is TGTGCCAGCAGTTTATTGGGACTAGCTGGCAATGAGCAGTTCTTC.

This clonotype was seen more than once but under ten times. This chain joins TRBV29-1 and TRBJ2-3; 8 bases match TRBD1. Per the germline V gene, CDR1 is SQVTM and CDR2 is ANQGSEA. The CDR3 is 13 amino acids. The CDR3 nucleotides are TGCAGTGTCTCTACAGGGGGAGCAGATACGCAGTATTTT. Its protein product is CSVSTGGADTQYF.

This clonotype appeared many times. This chain uses TRBV7-6 with TRBJ2-1; no firm D call. This CDR3 spans 12 amino acids. Between the trimmed V and J ends, which lost 1 base and 7 bases, there was a span of 5 bases. Germline V gives CDR1 SGHVS, CDR2 FNYEAQ. The CDR3 is CASSLGVNEQFF. The CDR3, as DNA: TGTGCCAGCAGCTTAGGGGTTAATGAGCAGTTCTTC.